Presented here are 14 T cell receptor beta chains from one specimen sequenced in a study of cytomegalovirus exposure and HLA in healthy donors. With 60 Vbeta and 13 Jbeta primers, the PCR was carried out. TCRdb keeps only in-frame clones here, not all; method: immunoSEQ multiplex PCR. Of approximately 190,000 clones listed, 84% are singletons. What was sequenced was PBMCs. The receptors originated from a boy younger than 18 in good health and CMV-seronegative.

V is TRBV4-1 and J is TRBJ1-1; the D is unclear. The germline gives CDR1 MGHRA, CDR2 YSYEKL. Trimming took 0 bases from V and 1 from J, leaving 6 bases between them. CDR3 length: 14 residues. The CDR3 loop is CASSQETGNTEAFF. The CDR3 DNA reads as TGCGCCAGCAGCCAAGAGACGGGGAACACTGAAGCTTTCTTT.

CDR3 region: CASSSVQETQYF. CDR3 DNA sequence: TGTGCCAGCAGCTCCGTCCAAGAGACCCAGTACTTC. The V gene is TRBV5-6, the J gene TRBJ2-5; the D is unclear. CDR1 and CDR2 from the germline V gene are SGHDT and YYEEEE. The CDR3 totals 12 residues. V dropped 3 bases and J dropped 1 base, with 4 bases sitting between them.

The chain has TRBV15 and TRBJ2-7; unclear D gene. The CDR3 totals 13 residues. The V end was cut by 1 base, the J end by 6 bases, with 10 bases between. From germline, CDR1 is LNHNV and CDR2 YYDKDF (reference sequence). The CDR3 sequence: CATSRGFNSEQYF. The CDR3 DNA follows: TGTGCCACCAGCAGAGGGTTTAATAGCGAGCAGTACTTC.

The V and J genes are TRBV7-3 and TRBJ2-1, with 12 bases lining up with TRBD2. After removal of 2 bases from V and 6 bases from J, the junction contained 8 bases not matched to a gene. Germline lookup yields CDR1 SGHTA and CDR2 FQGTGA. There are 17 residues in the CDR3. CDR3 DNA sequence: TGTGCCAGCAGCTTAGGCCGGCTAGCGGGAGGGTTCAATGAGCAGTTCTTC. As protein: CASSLGRLAGGFNEQFF. The whole variable domain, filled in from reference TRBV7-3 and TRBJ2-1, reads GAGVSQTPSNKVTEKGKYVELRCDPISGHTALYWYRQSLGQGPEFLIYFQGTGAADDSGLPNDRFFAVRPEGSVSTLKIQRTERGDSAVYLCASSLGRLAGGFNEQFFGPGTRLTVL.

The chain uses TRBV6-1 and TRBJ1-1; D might be TRBD1 (5 bases). V lost 5 bases and J 4 bases, leaving 14 bases between the germline ends. The germline gives CDR1 MNHNS, CDR2 SASEGT. The CDR3 extends over 14 amino acids. The DNA for the CDR3 is TGTGCCAGCAGTAAAATTACAGGTCCCACTGAAGCTTTCTTT. Its protein is CASSKITGPTEAFF.

The V gene is TRBV15, the J gene TRBJ2-7, with TRBD1 matching over 10 bases. The trim removed 5 bases at V and 4 bases at J, leaving 8 bases unmatched. The CDR3 spans 15 residues. Germline V lookup: CDR1 LNHNV, CDR2 YYDKDF (reference sequence). The CDR3 loop reads CATSAGQGELYEQYF. The CDR3 nucleotides are TGTGCCACCAGCGCCGGACAGGGGGAACTATACGAGCAGTACTTC.

The chain is built from TRBV19 and TRBJ1-5; D is possibly TRBD1 (6 bases). CDR1 LNHDA and CDR2 SQIVND come from the germline V gene (reference sequence). V was pared by 6 bases and J by 4 bases, with 19 bases between. The CDR3 runs to 16 residues. The CDR3 region is CASRLRSGTQNQPQHF. CDR3 sequence (DNA): TGTGCCAGTAGACTCCGCTCCGGGACACAGAATCAGCCCCAGCATTTT.

The sample holds a few counts of this clone. The rearrangement uses TRBV5-6 and TRBJ2-2; D is ambiguous. This CDR3 region has 15 residues. Germline loops: CDR1 SGHDT, CDR2 YYEEEE. V was cut by 4 bases and J by 3 bases, with 13 bases left in between. The CDR3 nucleotides are TGTGCCAGCAGCGGATTTAGACGGGACACCGGGGAGCTGTTTTTT. As protein: CASSGFRRDTGELFF.

The count of this clone is one. The rearrangement uses TRBV28 and TRBJ1-1, with D unclear. The CDR3 runs 12 residues. Trimming shortened V by 8 bases and J by 1 base, and 8 bases separated the two germline ends. Germline CDR1 reads MDHEN; CDR2 reads SYDVKM. The CDR3 is CASAIGNTEAFF. The CDR3 bases are TGTGCCAGCGCGATTGGGAACACTGAAGCTTTCTTT.

This chain links TRBV7-2 with TRBJ2-1; D perhaps matches TRBD2 (5 bases). The CDR3 runs to 13 residues. Per germline, CDR1 SGHTA and CDR2 FQGNSA. V gave up 4 bases and J gave up 7 bases, with 11 bases separating them. CDR3 DNA: TGTGCCAGCAGCTGGCGGACTCGAAATGAGCAGTTCTTC. Its protein is CASSWRTRNEQFF.

V usage is TRBV7-8 and J usage is TRBJ1-5; possibly TRBD1 for D (6 bases). Trimming removed 1 base at V and 5 bases at J, with 18 bases between. Germline CDR1 is SGHVS and CDR2 is FQNEAQ. The CDR3 loop spans 17 amino acids. For the CDR3, the DNA is TGTGCCAGCAGCTTAGGTTGGGGACAAGTTGATCATCAGCCCCAGCATTTT. Translation gives CASSLGWGQVDHQPQHF. The full variable domain, in which reference TRBV7-8 and TRBJ1-5 provide the parts outside the CDR3, is GAGVSQSPRYKVAKRGQDVALRCDPISGHVSLFWYQQALGQGPEFLTYFQNEAQLDKSGLPSDRFFAERPEGSVSTLKIQRTQQEDSAVYLCASSLGWGQVDHQPQHFGDGTRLSIL.

V is TRBV6-6 and J is TRBJ2-7; 7 bases align to TRBD1. V trimming: 7 bases; J trimming: 0 bases; junction bases outside the gene matches: 12. Germline lookup yields CDR1 MNHNY and CDR2 SVGAGI (reference sequence). This CDR3 has 16 amino acids. CDR3 bases: TGTGCCAGCACCCGCCCCACCGGGACAGACTCCTACGAGCAGTACTTC. The encoded protein is CASTRPTGTDSYEQYF.

J is TRBJ2-7 and V is TRBV4-2, with D possibly TRBD2 on 6 matching bases. The CDR3 loop spans 13 amino acids. Trimming took off 2 bases at V and 6 bases at J, with 11 bases between the two ends. Germline CDR1 and CDR2: LGHNA and YNFKEQ. This CDR3 reads CASSQREGGEQYF. The CDR3, as DNA: TGTGCCAGCAGCCAACGTGAGGGAGGCGAGCAGTACTTC.

This clone has just one count. The chain recombines TRBV9 with TRBJ2-7; 8 positions match TRBD1. Trimming removed 4 bases from V and 2 bases from J; junction bases left unmatched: 5. The CDR3 contains 14 residues. Germline CDR1 and CDR2: SGDLS and YYNGEE. As DNA, the CDR3 is TGTGCCAGCAGCTTGACAGGGGTCCCCTACGAGCAGTACTTC. The encoded protein is CASSLTGVPYEQYF.